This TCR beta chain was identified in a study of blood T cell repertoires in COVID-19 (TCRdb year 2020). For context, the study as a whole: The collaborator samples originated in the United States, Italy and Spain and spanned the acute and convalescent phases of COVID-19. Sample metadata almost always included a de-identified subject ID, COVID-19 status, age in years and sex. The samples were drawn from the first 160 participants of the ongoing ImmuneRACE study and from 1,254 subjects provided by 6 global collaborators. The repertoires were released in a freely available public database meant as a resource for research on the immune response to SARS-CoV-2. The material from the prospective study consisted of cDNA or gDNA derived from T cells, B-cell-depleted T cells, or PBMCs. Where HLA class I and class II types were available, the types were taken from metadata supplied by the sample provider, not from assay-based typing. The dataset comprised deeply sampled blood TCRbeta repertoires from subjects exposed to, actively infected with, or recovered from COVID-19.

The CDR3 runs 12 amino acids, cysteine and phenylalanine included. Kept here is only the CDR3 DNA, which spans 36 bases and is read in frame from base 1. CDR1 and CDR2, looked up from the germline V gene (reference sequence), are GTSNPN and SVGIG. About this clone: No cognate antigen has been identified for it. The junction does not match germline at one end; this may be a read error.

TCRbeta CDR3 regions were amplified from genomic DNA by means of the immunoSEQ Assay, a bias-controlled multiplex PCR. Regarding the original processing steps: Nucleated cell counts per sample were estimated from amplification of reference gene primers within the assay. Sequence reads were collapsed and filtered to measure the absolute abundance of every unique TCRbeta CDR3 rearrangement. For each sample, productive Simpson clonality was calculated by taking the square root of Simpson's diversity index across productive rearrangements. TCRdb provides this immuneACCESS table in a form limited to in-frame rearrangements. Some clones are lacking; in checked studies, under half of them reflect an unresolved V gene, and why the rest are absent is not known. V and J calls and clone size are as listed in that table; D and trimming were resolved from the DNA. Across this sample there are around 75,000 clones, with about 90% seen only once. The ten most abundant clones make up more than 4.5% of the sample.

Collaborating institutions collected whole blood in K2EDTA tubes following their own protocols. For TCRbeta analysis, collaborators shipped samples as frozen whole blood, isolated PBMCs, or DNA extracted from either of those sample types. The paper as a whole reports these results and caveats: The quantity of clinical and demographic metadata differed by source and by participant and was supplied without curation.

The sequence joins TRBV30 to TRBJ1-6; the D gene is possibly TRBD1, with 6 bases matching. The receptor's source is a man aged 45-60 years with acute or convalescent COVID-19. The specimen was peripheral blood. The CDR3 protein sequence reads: CACGQLNTPLHF. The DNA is TGTGCCTGCGGACAGCTTAATACACCCCTCCACTTT.